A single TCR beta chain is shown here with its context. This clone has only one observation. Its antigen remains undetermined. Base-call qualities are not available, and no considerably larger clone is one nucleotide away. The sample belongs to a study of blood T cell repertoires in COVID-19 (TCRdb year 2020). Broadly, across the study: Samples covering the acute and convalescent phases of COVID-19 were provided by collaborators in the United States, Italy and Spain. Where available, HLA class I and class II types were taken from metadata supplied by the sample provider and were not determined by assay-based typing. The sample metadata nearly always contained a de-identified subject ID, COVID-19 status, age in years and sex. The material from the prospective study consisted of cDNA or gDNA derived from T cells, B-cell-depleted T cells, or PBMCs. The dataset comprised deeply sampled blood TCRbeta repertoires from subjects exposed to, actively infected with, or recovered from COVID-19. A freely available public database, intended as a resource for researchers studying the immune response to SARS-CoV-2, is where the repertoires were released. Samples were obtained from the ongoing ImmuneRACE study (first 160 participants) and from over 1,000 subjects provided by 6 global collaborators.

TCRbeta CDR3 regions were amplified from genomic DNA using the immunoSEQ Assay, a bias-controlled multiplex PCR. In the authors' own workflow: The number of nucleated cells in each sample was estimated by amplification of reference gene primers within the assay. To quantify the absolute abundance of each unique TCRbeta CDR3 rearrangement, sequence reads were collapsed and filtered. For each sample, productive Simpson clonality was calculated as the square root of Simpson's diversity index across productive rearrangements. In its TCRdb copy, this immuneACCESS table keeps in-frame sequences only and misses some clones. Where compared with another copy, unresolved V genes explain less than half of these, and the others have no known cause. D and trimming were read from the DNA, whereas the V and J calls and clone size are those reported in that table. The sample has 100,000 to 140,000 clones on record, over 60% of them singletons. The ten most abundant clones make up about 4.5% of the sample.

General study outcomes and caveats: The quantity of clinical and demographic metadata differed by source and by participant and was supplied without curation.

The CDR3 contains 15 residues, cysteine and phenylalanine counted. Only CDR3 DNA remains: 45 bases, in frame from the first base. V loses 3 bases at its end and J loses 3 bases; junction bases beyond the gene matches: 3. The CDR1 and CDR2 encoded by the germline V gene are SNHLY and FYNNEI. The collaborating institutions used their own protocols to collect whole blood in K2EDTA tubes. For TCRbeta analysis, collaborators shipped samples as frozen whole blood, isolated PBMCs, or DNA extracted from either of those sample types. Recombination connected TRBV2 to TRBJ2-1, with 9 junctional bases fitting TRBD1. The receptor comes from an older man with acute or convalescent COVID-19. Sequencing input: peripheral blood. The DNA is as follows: TGTGCCAGCAGTGACCCGGGACAGGGCTACAATGAGCAGTTCTTC. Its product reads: CASSDPGQGYNEQFF.